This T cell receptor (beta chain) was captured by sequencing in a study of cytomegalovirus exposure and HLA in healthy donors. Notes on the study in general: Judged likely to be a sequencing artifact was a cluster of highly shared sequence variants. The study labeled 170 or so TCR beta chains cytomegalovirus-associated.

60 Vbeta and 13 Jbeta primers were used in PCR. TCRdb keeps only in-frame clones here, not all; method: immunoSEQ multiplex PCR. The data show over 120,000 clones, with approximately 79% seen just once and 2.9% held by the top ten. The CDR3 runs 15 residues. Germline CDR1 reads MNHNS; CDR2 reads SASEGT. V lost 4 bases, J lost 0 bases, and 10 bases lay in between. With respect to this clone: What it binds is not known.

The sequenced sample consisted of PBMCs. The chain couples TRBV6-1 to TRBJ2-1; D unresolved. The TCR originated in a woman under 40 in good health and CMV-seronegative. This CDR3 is CASSGLTTSYNEQFF. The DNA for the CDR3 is TGTGCCAGCAGTGGTCTTACTACCTCCTACAATGAGCAGTTCTTC.